This note documents a single TCR beta chain sequence. The V and J ends lost 7 bases and 0 bases respectively, with 8 bases between them. The length of the CDR3 is 14 residues. Germline lookup yields CDR1 SGHRS and CDR2 YFSETQ. This specimen comes from a study of shared clonotypes between healthy human individuals. In the original processing: Sequence data from immunoSEQ were junction-only and lacked quality scores; consequently, filtering differed. Repertoires were generated with immunoSEQ multiplex PCR, while TCRdb's copy carries only in-frame clones and drops some. The DNA gave D and trimming, while V, J and clone size come from that table. The table shows 2 million to 2.5 million clones, with approximately 93% occurring only once.

The clonotype was recovered from a man between 18 and 35 years old in good health. Some clones in this sample may be carry-over from other donors' samples. The rearrangement links TRBV5-1 to TRBJ2-6; D uncertain. The sequenced material came from naive CD4+ T cells from PBMCs. Subset noted: CD45RA+ positively selected. The CDR3 reads CASDDSSGANVLTF. The CDR3 DNA reads as TGCGCCAGCGACGATAGCTCTGGGGCCAACGTCCTGACTTTC. The full variable domain, completed using reference TRBV5-1 and TRBJ2-6, is KAGVTQTPRYLIKTRGQQVTLSCSPISGHRSVSWYQQTPGQGLQFLFEYFSETQRNKGNFPGRFSGRQFSNSRSEMNVSTLELGDSALYLCASDDSSGANVLTFGAGSRLTVL.